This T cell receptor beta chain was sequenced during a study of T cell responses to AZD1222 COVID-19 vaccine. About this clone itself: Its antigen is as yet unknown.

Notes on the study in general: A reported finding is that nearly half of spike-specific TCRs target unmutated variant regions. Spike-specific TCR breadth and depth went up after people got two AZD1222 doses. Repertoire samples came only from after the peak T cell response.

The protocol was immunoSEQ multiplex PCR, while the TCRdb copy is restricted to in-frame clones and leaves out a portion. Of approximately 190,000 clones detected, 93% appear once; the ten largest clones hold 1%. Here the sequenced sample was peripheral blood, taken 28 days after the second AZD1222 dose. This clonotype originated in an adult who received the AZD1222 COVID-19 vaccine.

The CDR3 coding sequence is TGTGCCAGCAGCTTAATCGGAGCCACAGATACGCAGTATTTT. Protein sequence: CASSLIGATDTQYF. The genes are TRBV7-3 and TRBJ2-3, with D uncertain. The germline V gene encodes CDR1 SGHTA and CDR2 FQGTGA. V gave up 1 base and J gave up 2 bases, with 7 bases separating them. This CDR3 region has 14 residues.